Listed below are T cell receptor beta chains from one sample, sequenced in a study of cytotoxic CD8 clonotypes in ibrutinib-treated CLL. The repertoire was sequenced with immunoSEQ multiplex PCR; TCRdb's copy has only in-frame clones and lacks some. The repertoire includes tens of thousands of clones, 57% of them detected once, and roughly 15% sits in the top ten. Sample: PBMCs, taken after 12 months of ibrutinib treatment. Receptors were obtained from a human donor with chronic lymphocytic leukemia. Each CDR3 is given with its conserved first and last residue. D genes are given only for firm matches. Size is omitted from some rows. Given values are once, few, many or a class for expanded clones.

NA,NA,TRBJ2-2,TRBV7-2,TGTGCCAGCAGCTTACTGGAGAACACCGGGGAGCTGTTTTTT,CASSLLENTGELFF
TRBD1,NA,TRBJ2-2,TRBV5-1,TGCGCCAGCAGCCCCCGGACAGGGCTCTCTACCGGGGAGCTGTTTTTT,CASSPRTGLSTGELFF
TRBD1,NA,TRBJ2-5,TRBV6-6,TGTGCCAGCAGCCCCAGCCAGGGGGCAGGGGAGACCCAGTACTTC,CASSPSQGAGETQYF
NA,NA,TRBJ1-2,TRBV11-2,TGTGCCAGCAGCTTTGAGACGGCCTACTATGGCTACACCTTC,CASSFETAYYGYTF
TRBD2,NA,TRBJ2-1,TRBV27,TGTGCCAGCAGTTTATCGACGGCGGGGGACGCTAATGAGCAGTTCTTC,CASSLSTAGDANEQFF
NA,few,TRBJ2-1,TRBV7-9,TGTGCCAGCAGCTCAAATCTGGCCTCCTACAATGAGCAGTTCTTC,CASSSNLASYNEQFF
NA,NA,TRBJ2-3,TRBV11-3,TGTGCCAGCAGCTTAGGAAGTTTTCGGGATACGCAGTATTTT,CASSLGSFRDTQYF
NA,few,TRBJ1-2,TRBV19,TGTGCCAGTAGTCTACGGGGGTATGGCTACACCTTC,CASSLRGYGYTF
NA,NA,TRBJ2-2,TRBV6-1,TGTGCCAGCAGTGAATTAGGGGCAGTTACCGGGGAGCTGTTTTTT,CASSELGAVTGELFF
TRBD1,NA,TRBJ2-1,TRBV7-9,TGTGCCAGCTCAGGGGGCGGAGAGGAGTTCTTC,CASSGGGEEFF
TRBD1,few,TRBJ2-1,TRBV6-5,TGTGCCAGCACCAGGGCCCGCACAGGGGTCAAGTTCTTC,CASTRARTGVKFF
NA,few,TRBJ1-2,TRBV6-1,TGTGCCAGTCGCCGAACCTGGGGTGACGGTCGTGGCTACACCTTC,CASRRTWGDGRGYTF
TRBD2,NA,TRBJ2-3,TRBV5-1,TGCGCCAGCAGCCTAGCGGTGGCCACAGATACGCAGTATTTT,CASSLAVATDTQYF
TRBD1,NA,TRBJ1-3,TRBV2,TGTGCCAGCACCGCGGGACAGTACTCTGGAAACACCATATATTTT,CASTAGQYSGNTIYF
NA,NA,TRBJ1-2,TRBV2,TGTGCCAGCAGGGCCGACTACTCCTATGGCTACACCTTC,CASRADYSYGYTF
NA,NA,TRBJ1-2,TRBV5-1,TGCGCCAGCAGCTTGCACCGGGGGGAACGCTATGGCTACACCTTC,CASSLHRGERYGYTF
NA,NA,TRBJ2-5,TRBV7-8,TGTGCCAGCAGCTTAGGCCAACTAGGGCTGCAAGAGACCCAGTACTTC,CASSLGQLGLQETQYF
NA,NA,TRBJ2-3,TRBV7-6,TGTGCCAGCAGCGCCTATGGGGGCACGGGCACAGATACGCAGTATTTT,CASSAYGGTGTDTQYF
NA,NA,TRBJ2-1,TRBV7-2,TGTGCCAGCAGCTCACTAGCCCAACTCCTTCGGGATGAGCAGTTCTTC,CASSSLAQLLRDEQFF
NA,NA,TRBJ1-1,TRBV21-1,TGTGCCAGCAGCTGTGAGGCTTTCTTT,CASSCEAFF
NA,few,TRBJ2-3,TRBV5-4,TGTGCCAGCAGTGACCCTGTGGGAGGTCTAAGGACAGATACGCAGTATTTT,CASSDPVGGLRTDTQYF
NA,NA,TRBJ1-1,TRBV30,TGTGCCTGGAGGGTAGACAGGCCTGAAGCTTTCTTT,CAWRVDRPEAFF
TRBD1,NA,TRBJ1-2,TRBV29-1,TGCAGCGCTGCCCCTGGACAGGGGGCGTTTGGCTACACCTTC,CSAAPGQGAFGYTF
NA,NA,TRBJ1-1,TRBV6-6,TGTGCCAGCAGTTCTCCCGGTGGGAACACTGAAGCTTTCTTT,CASSSPGGNTEAFF
TRBD1,NA,TRBJ1-2,TRBV27,TGTGCCAGCAGTTTCTTTCGGACAGGAATAGGAGGCTACACCTTC,CASSFFRTGIGGYTF
NA,NA,TRBJ1-5,TRBV15,TGTGCCACCAGCAGGCGTGGAGGGTTGGAAAATCAGCCCCAGCATTTT,CATSRRGGLENQPQHF
TRBD1,NA,TRBJ2-2,TRBV6-4,TGTGCCAGCAGACAGGGGATTTCGAACACCGGGGAGCTGTTTTTT,CASRQGISNTGELFF
TRBD1,few,TRBJ2-1,TRBV6-1,TGTGCCAGCGGCCGACAGGGAAGTTGGAATGAGCAGTTCTTC,CASGRQGSWNEQFF
NA,NA,TRBJ1-1,TRBV28,TGTGCCAGCAGGTATCTCAAGGGTGAAGCTTTCTTT,CASRYLKGEAFF
NA,NA,TRBJ1-1,TRBV5-1,TGCGCCAGCAGTGGCTCGTTGGACACTGAAGCTTTCTTT,CASSGSLDTEAFF
NA,few,TRBJ2-3,TRBV5-4,TGTGCCAGCAGCCAGGACATCCCCGGTACGCAGTATTTT,CASSQDIPGTQYF
TRBD2,NA,TRBJ2-2,TRBV19,TGTGCCAGTAGTATTCCGCCTAGCGGAGTTACCGGGGAGCTGTTTTTT,CASSIPPSGVTGELFF
NA,NA,TRBJ1-6,TRBV6-5,TGTGCCAGCAGTTATACGGCCGTTAATTCACCCCTCCACTTT,CASSYTAVNSPLHF
TRBD2,NA,TRBJ2-5,TRBV30,TGTGCCTCGGGACTATTAGAGACCCAGTACTTC,CASGLLETQYF
NA,NA,TRBJ1-4,TRBV6-1,TGTGCCAGCAGTTCCGCAGGCCCTCGGGAAAAACTGTTTTTT,CASSSAGPREKLFF
TRBD1,many,TRBJ1-6,TRBV2,TGTGCCAGCAGGCCGAGGGACAGGGGGCACAATTCACCCCTCCACTTT,CASRPRDRGHNSPLHF
NA,many,TRBJ2-3,TRBV30,TGTGCCTGGAGTAGGGCCAGCACAGATACGCAGTATTTT,CAWSRASTDTQYF
NA,NA,TRBJ1-1,TRBV4-1,TGCGCCAGCAGCCGGTTGGGGGACACTGAAGCTTTCTTT,CASSRLGDTEAFF
NA,NA,TRBJ1-6,TRBV28,TGTGCCAGTAACAGGGATTCCTATAATTCACCCCTCCACTTT,CASNRDSYNSPLHF
NA,few,TRBJ1-5,TRBV10-3,TGTGCCATCAGTGACACCCACTCTAATCAGCCCCAGCATTTT,CAISDTHSNQPQHF
TRBD2,NA,TRBJ2-5,TRBV27,TGTGCCAGCAGGTTATCTAGCGGTGCTGAAGAGACCCAGTACTTC,CASRLSSGAEETQYF
TRBD2,few,TRBJ2-2,TRBV2,TGTGCCAGCACCCTAGCGGGAGCCTGGTTGACCGGGGAGCTGTTTTTT,CASTLAGAWLTGELFF
NA,once,TRBJ2-7,TRBV30,TGTGCCTGGAGTACGGGGGGCCGGGAGCAGTACTTC,CAWSTGGREQYF
NA,NA,TRBJ2-3,TRBV5-1,TGCGCCAGCAGCTTGTTGGGGTGGGGGCCCACAGATACGCAGTATTTT,CASSLLGWGPTDTQYF
TRBD1,few,TRBJ1-2,TRBV18,TGTGCCAGCTCACCAAAGGGGGCTCCTGGCTACACCTTC,CASSPKGAPGYTF
TRBD1,NA,TRBJ2-7,TRBV20-1,TGCAGTGCAGGGGGCGTCTACGAGCAGTACTTC,CSAGGVYEQYF
NA,NA,TRBJ2-5,TRBV6-5,TGTGCCAGCAGTTACGACTCCACGAGGGAGACCCAGTACTTC,CASSYDSTRETQYF